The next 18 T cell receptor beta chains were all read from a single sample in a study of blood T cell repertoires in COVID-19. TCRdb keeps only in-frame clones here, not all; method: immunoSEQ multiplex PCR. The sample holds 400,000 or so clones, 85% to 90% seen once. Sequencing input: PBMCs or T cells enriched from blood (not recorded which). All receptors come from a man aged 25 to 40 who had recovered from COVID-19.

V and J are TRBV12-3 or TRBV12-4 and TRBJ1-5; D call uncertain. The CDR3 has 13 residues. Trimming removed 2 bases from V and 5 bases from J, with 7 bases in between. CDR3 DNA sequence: TGTGCCAGCAGTTTATCTGACTATCAGCCCCAGCATTTT. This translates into CASSLSDYQPQHF.

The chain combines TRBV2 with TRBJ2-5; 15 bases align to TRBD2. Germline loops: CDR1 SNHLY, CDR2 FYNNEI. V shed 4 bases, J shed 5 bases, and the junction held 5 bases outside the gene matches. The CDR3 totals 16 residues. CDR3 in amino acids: CASSGQGLAGGETQYF. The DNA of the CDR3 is TGTGCCAGCAGTGGCCAGGGACTAGCGGGAGGTGAGACCCAGTACTTC.

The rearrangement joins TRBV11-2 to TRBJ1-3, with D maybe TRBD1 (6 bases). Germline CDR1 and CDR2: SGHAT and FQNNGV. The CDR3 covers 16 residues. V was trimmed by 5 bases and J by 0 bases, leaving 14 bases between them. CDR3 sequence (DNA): TGTGCCAGCAGCCCAGATCAGGGGTTCTCTGGAAACACCATATATTTT. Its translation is CASSPDQGFSGNTIYF.

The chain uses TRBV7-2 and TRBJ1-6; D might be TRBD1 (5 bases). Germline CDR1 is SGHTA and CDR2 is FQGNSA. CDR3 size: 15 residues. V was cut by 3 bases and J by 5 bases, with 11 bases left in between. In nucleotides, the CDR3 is TGTGCCAGCAGCTTCGACAGCTATAATAATTCACCCCTCCACTTT. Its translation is CASSFDSYNNSPLHF.

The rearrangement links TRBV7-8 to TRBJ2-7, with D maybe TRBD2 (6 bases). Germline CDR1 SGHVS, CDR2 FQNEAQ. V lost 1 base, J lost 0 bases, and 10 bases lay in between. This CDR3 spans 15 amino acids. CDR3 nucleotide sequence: TGTGCCAGCAGCTTAGTGCGGGGACTCTCCTACGAGCAGTACTTC. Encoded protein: CASSLVRGLSYEQYF.

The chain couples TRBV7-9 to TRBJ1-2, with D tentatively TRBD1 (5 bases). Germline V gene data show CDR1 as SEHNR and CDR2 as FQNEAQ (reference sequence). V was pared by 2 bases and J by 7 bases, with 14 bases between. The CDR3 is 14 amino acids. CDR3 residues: CASSLRQSPGGYTF. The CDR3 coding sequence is TGTGCCAGCAGCTTAAGACAGTCTCCCGGTGGCTACACCTTC.

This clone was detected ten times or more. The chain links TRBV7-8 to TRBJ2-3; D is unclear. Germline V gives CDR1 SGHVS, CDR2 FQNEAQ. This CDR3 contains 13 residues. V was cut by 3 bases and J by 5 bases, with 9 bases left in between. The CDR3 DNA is TGTGCCAGCAGCTTGGGCAGTGAAGATACGCAGTATTTT. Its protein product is CASSLGSEDTQYF. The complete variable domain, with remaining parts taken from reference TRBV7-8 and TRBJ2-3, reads GAGVSQSPRYKVAKRGQDVALRCDPISGHVSLFWYQQALGQGPEFLTYFQNEAQLDKSGLPSDRFFAERPEGSVSTLKIQRTQQEDSAVYLCASSLGSEDTQYFGPGTRLTVL.

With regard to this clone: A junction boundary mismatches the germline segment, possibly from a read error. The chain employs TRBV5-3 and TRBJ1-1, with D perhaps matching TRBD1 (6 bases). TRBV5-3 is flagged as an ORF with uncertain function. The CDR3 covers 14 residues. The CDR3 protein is CVRSMAGVNTEAFF. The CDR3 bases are TGTGTCAGAAGCATGGCAGGGGTGAACACTGAAGCTTTCTTT.

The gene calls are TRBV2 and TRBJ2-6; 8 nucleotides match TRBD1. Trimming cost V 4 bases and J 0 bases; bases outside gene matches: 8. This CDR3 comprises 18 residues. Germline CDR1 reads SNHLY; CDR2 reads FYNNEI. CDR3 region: CASSGRDRKYSGANVLTF. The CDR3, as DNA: TGTGCCAGCAGTGGCCGGGACAGGAAATACTCTGGGGCCAACGTCCTGACTTTC.

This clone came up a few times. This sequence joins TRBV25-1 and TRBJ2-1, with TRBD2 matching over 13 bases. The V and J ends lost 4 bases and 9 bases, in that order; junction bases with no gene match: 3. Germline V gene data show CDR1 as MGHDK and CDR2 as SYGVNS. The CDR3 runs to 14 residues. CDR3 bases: TGTGCCAGCAGTGCCAGACTAGCGGGAGGTGAGCAGTTCTTC. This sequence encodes CASSARLAGGEQFF.

CDR3: CASSLITGGEKLFF. DNA of the CDR3: TGTGCCAGCAGCTTGATCACAGGCGGTGAAAAACTGTTTTTT. This rearrangement joins TRBV5-6 to TRBJ1-4; D is possibly TRBD1 (5 bases). This CDR3 comprises 14 residues. Germline lookup yields CDR1 SGHDT and CDR2 YYEEEE. V was shortened by 1 base and J by 7 bases, with 11 bases between the two germline ends.

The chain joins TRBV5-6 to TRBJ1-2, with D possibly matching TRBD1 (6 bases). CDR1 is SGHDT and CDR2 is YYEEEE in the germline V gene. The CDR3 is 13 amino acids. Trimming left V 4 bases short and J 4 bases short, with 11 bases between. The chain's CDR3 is CASSPGQIYGYTF. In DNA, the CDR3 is TGTGCCAGCAGCCCTGGACAGATCTATGGCTACACCTTC.

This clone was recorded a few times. CDR3 DNA: TGTGCCACCGACAGCTCCTATAATTCACCCCTCCACTTT. This codes for CATDSSYNSPLHF. The chain recombines TRBV28 with TRBJ1-6, with D perhaps matching TRBD1 (5 bases). The CDR3 covers 13 residues. Trimming cost V 10 bases and J 0 bases, with 7 bases left between them. In germline, CDR1 is MDHEN, CDR2 SYDVKM.

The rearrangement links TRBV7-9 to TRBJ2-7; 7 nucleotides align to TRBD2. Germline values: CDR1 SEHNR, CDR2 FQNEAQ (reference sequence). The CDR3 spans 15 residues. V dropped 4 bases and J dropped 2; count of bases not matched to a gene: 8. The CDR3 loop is CASSSPGGSTYEQYF. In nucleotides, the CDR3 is TGTGCCAGCAGCTCCCCCGGCGGGAGCACCTACGAGCAGTACTTC.

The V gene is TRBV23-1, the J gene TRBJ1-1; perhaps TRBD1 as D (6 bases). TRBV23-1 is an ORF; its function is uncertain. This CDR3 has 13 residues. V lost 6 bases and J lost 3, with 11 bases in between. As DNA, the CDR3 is TGCGCCAGCAGCGAGACAGGATACACTGAAGCTTTCTTT. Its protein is CASSETGYTEAFF.

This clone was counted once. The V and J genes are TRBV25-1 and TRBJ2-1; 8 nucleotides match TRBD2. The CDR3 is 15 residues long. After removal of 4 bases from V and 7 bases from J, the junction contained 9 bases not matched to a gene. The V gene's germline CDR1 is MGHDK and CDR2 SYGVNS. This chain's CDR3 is CASSVSLAGRNEQFF. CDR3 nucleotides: TGTGCCAGCAGTGTTTCGTTAGCGGGAAGGAATGAGCAGTTCTTC.

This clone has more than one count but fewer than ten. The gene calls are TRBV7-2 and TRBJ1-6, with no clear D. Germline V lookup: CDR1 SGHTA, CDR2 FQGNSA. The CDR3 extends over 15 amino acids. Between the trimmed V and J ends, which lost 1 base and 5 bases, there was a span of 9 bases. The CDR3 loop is CASSLGRANNSPLHF. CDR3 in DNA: TGTGCCAGCAGCTTAGGGAGGGCTAATAATTCACCCCTCCACTTT.

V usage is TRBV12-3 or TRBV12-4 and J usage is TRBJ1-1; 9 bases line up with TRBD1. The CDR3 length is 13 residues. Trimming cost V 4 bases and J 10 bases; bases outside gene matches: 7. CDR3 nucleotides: TGTGCCAGCAGTTGGGGACAGGGAATGGGAGCTTTCTTT. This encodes CASSWGQGMGAFF.